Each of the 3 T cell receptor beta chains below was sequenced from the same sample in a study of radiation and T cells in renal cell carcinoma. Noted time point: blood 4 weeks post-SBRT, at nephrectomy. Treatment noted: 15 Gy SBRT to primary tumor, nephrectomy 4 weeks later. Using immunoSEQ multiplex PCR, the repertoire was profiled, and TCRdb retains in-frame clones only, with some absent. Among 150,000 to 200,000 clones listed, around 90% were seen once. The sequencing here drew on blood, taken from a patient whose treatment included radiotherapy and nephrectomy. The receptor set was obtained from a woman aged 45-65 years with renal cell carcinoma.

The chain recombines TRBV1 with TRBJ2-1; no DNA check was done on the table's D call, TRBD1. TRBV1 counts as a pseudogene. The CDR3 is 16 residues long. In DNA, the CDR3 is TGCACCAGCAGCCATCCCTACCCCGGACAGATCAATGAGCAGTTCTTC. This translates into CTSSHPYPGQINEQFF.

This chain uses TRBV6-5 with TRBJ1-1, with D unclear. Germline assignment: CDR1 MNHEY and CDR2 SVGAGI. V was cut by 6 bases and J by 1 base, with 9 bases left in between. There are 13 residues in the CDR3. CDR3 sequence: CASSEVENTEAFF. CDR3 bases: TGTGCCAGCAGCGAGGTGGAGAACACTGAAGCTTTCTTT.

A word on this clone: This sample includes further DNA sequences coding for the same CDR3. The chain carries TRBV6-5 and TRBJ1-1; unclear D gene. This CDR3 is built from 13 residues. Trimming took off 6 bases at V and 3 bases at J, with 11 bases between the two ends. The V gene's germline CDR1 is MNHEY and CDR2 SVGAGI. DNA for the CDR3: TGTGCCAGCAGCTCAACCCGGGACACTGAAGCTTTCTTT. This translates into CASSSTRDTEAFF.